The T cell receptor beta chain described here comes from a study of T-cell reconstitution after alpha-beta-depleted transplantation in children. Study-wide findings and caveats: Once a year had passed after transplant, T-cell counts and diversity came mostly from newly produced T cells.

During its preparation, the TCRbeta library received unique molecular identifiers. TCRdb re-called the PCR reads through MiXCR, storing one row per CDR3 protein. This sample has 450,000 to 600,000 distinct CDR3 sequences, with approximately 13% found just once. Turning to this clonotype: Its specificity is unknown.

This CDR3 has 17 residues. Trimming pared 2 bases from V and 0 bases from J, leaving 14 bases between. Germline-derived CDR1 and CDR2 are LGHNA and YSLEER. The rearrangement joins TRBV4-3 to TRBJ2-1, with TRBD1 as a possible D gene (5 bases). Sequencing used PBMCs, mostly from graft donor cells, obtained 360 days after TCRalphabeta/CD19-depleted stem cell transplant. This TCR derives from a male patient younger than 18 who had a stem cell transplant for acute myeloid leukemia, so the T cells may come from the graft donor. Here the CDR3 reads CASSQFTGHPSYNEQFF. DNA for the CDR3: TGCGCCAGCAGCCAATTCACAGGACACCCCTCCTACAATGAGCAGTTCTTC.